Listed here are 28 T cell receptor beta chains from one sample, sequenced in a study of metastatic and nonmetastatic thyroid tumors. TCRdb re-called clones via MiXCR from the PCR reads. This repertoire shows tens of thousands of clones, roughly a fifth found once; its top ten account for 3.5% to 4%. Every patient underwent thyroid surgery untreated. Sequenced: blood. All receptors come from a male donor with papillary thyroid cancer or a benign thyroid nodule (not recorded which). Some clones in this sample may be carry-over from other donors' samples.

A note on this clone: Being one base from a much bigger clone, this may be a read error. This chain joins TRBV28 and TRBJ2-7, with D possibly being TRBD2 (5 bases). CDR1 and CDR2 from the germline V gene are MDHEN and SYDVKM. The CDR3 is 15 residues long. V lost 7 bases to trimming and J lost 0 bases, with 16 bases between them. The DNA for the CDR3 is TGTGCCAGCACCCCCCCGGGGTGTGGCTCCTACGAGCAGTACTTC. This encodes CASTPPGCGSYEQYF.

In its sample, this clone ranks as medium-sized (0.01 to 0.1%). V usage is TRBV6-1 and J usage is TRBJ2-3, with 7 nucleotides matching TRBD1. The germline V gene encodes CDR1 MNHNS and CDR2 SASEGT. V was clipped by 1 base and J by 4 bases; unmatched bases: 5. This CDR3 has 15 residues. This CDR3 is CASSEGLTGPDTQYF. In nucleotides, the CDR3 is TGTGCCAGCAGTGAAGGACTGACAGGGCCAGATACGCAGTATTTT.

This clone rates as medium-sized. The CDR3: CSARDVARESTEAFF. CDR3 sequence (DNA): TGCAGTGCTAGAGATGTAGCCAGGGAATCCACTGAAGCTTTCTTT. The rearrangement links TRBV20-1 to TRBJ1-1; D may be TRBD1 (5 bases). V was cut by 0 bases and J by 4 bases, with 15 bases left in between. Per germline, CDR1 DFQATT and CDR2 SNEGSKA (reference sequence). The CDR3 length is 15 residues.

This clone has ten or more counts. J is TRBJ1-3 and V is TRBV12-3 or TRBV12-4; the D gene is possibly TRBD1 (5 bases). The CDR3 is 13 amino acids. Trimming left V 1 base short and J 4 bases short, with 5 bases between. CDR3 DNA: TGTGCCAGCAGTTTAGGACAGGGAAACACCATATATTTT. Translation: CASSLGQGNTIYF.

This clone was detected many times. CDR3 region: CAWSVGSPYEQYF. CDR3 nucleotides: TGTGCCTGGAGTGTAGGCAGCCCCTACGAGCAGTACTTC. The rearrangement links TRBV30 to TRBJ2-7; D unclear. The V gene's germline CDR1 is GTSNPN and CDR2 SVGIG (reference sequence). This CDR3 comprises 13 residues. Trimming removed 0 bases at V and 2 bases at J, with 8 bases between.

Note on this clone: A much bigger clone sits one base away, suggesting this may be a read error. The V and J genes are TRBV5-6 and TRBJ2-5; 9 nucleotides match TRBD2. Germline V lookup: CDR1 SGHDT, CDR2 YYEEEE. This CDR3 spans 15 amino acids. The CDR3 sequence: CASSQAGGGGENQYF. CDR3 coding DNA: TGTGCCAGCAGCCAAGCGGGAGGCGGAGGAGAGAACCAGTACTTC.

In this sample, this clone is medium-sized. The chain has TRBV5-1 and TRBJ2-2, with TRBD1 matching over 10 bases. The CDR3 loop spans 15 amino acids. CDR1 is SGHRS and CDR2 is YFSETQ in the germline V gene. Trimming took 6 bases from V and 6 from J; bases not matched to a gene: 8. In nucleotides, the CDR3 is TGCGCCAGCACGGCGGTCGGACAGGGGGCCGGGGAGCTGTTTTTT. It codes for CASTAVGQGAGELFF.

This clone came up many times. This rearrangement joins TRBV20-1 to TRBJ2-5; D ambiguous. V lost 0 bases to trimming and J lost 2 bases, with 16 bases between them. CDR3 length equals 16 residues. Germline values: CDR1 DFQATT, CDR2 SNEGSKA (reference sequence). CDR3 DNA sequence: TGCAGTGCTAGAGATGACCGCCGGGCGGCGCAAGAGACCCAGTACTTC. Protein product: CSARDDRRAAQETQYF.

At least ten counts were recorded for this clone. The CDR3 coding sequence is TGTGCCAGCAGCCAATCAAATAAAGACCCTCACTACTACGAGCAGTACTTC. Protein: CASSQSNKDPHYYEQYF. The gene calls are TRBV4-2 and TRBJ2-7; D not certain. V was cut by 2 bases and J by 3 bases, with 20 bases left in between. Germline V lookup: CDR1 LGHNA, CDR2 YNFKEQ. The CDR3 covers 17 residues.

V gene TRBV3-1 combines with J gene TRBJ2-1, with 9 bases fitting TRBD2. Germline values: CDR1 LGHDT, CDR2 YNNKEL (reference sequence). V was clipped by 0 bases and J by 2 bases; unmatched bases: 5. This CDR3 comprises 17 residues. The CDR3 here is CASSQDLASGTYNEQFF. Here the CDR3 DNA reads TGTGCCAGCAGCCAAGATCTGGCTAGCGGGACCTACAATGAGCAGTTCTTC.

V usage is TRBV7-8 and J usage is TRBJ2-2; the D gene is possibly TRBD2 (6 bases). Germline V gene sequence: CDR1 SGHVS, CDR2 FQNEAQ. Trimming shortened V by 5 bases and J by 6 bases, and 16 bases separated the two germline ends. The CDR3 contains 15 residues. For the CDR3, the DNA is TGTGCCAGCAGCCCCCAAAGACTAGTACCCGGGGAGCTGTTTTTT. This sequence encodes CASSPQRLVPGELFF. The variable domain in full, completed from reference TRBV7-8 and TRBJ2-2, reads GAGVSQSPRYKVAKRGQDVALRCDPISGHVSLFWYQQALGQGPEFLTYFQNEAQLDKSGLPSDRFFAERPEGSVSTLKIQRTQQEDSAVYLCASSPQRLVPGELFFGEGSRLTVL.

In this sample, this clone turned up many times. The V call is TRBV6-1, the J call TRBJ1-1, with D possibly being TRBD1 (6 bases). The V gene's germline CDR1 is MNHNS and CDR2 SASEGT. CDR3 length equals 12 residues. The V gene lost 6 bases and the J gene lost 11 bases, with 16 bases spanning the gap. CDR3: CASSPQGLGAFF. The DNA of the CDR3 is TGTGCCAGCAGCCCACAGGGTTTGGGTGCTTTCTTT.

This clone was detected ten times or more. Within the sample, other DNA sequences also encode this same CDR3. The gene calls are TRBV4-2 and TRBJ1-1; 7 bases line up with TRBD1. The length of the CDR3 is 15 residues. V trimming: 7 bases; J trimming: 0 bases; junction bases outside the gene matches: 8. In germline, CDR1 is LGHNA, CDR2 YNFKEQ. The CDR3 sequence: CASTKGDSMNTEAFF. CDR3 bases: TGTGCCAGCACCAAAGGGGACAGCATGAACACTGAAGCTTTCTTT.

This clone was observed at least ten times. V and J are TRBV6-1 and TRBJ2-5; D is perhaps TRBD1 or TRBD2 (5 bases each). Germline V gene sequence: CDR1 MNHNS, CDR2 SASEGT. Trimming shortened V by 7 bases and J by 0 bases, and 12 bases separated the two germline ends. The CDR3 sequence is 14 residues long. In DNA form, the CDR3 reads TGTGCCAGCAAAATACCGGGACACCAAGAGACCCAGTACTTC. It codes for CASKIPGHQETQYF.

This sequence joins TRBV7-3 and TRBJ2-1; D might be TRBD2 (5 bases). V shed 4 bases and J shed 9 bases, with 13 bases lying between them. Germline V CDR1 and CDR2: SGHTA, FQGTGA. The CDR3 length is 13 residues. CDR3 nucleotides: TGTGCCAGCAGCTGGACTTTAGAAAGTGAGCAGTTCTTC. It is translated as CASSWTLESEQFF.

This clone was seen many times. V is TRBV20-1 and J is TRBJ1-2; 8 bases are a match to TRBD1. Per the germline V gene, CDR1 is DFQATT and CDR2 is SNEGSKA (reference sequence). This CDR3 contains 14 residues. After removal of 5 bases from V and 5 bases from J, the junction contained 10 bases not matched to a gene. The CDR3 bases are TGCAGTGCTTATCCCGACAGGGGTGGTTATGGCTACACCTTC. Translated: CSAYPDRGGYGYTF.

In this sample, this clone turned up a few times. The CDR3 here is CASSLRSSSLNEQFF. DNA for the CDR3: TGTGCCAGCAGTCTACGTAGTAGTAGCCTCAATGAGCAGTTCTTC. The rearrangement links TRBV27 to TRBJ2-1; D not certain. The length of the CDR3 is 15 residues. V lost 5 bases, J lost 6 bases, and 17 bases lay in between. The germline V gene encodes CDR1 MNHEY and CDR2 SMNVEV (reference sequence).

This chain's CDR3 is CASSQVSGPYEQYF. In DNA, the CDR3 is TGTGCCAGCAGCCAGGTTTCCGGTCCCTACGAGCAGTACTTC. This chain joins TRBV4-2 and TRBJ2-7; no firm D call. Per the germline V gene, CDR1 is LGHNA and CDR2 is YNFKEQ. This CDR3 has 14 amino acids. V lost 3 bases and J lost 2, with 11 bases in between.

This clone has ten or more counts. J is TRBJ1-2 and V is TRBV6-5; the D is unclear. This CDR3 region has 13 residues. Germline values: CDR1 MNHEY, CDR2 SVGAGI. V was trimmed by 0 bases and J by 2 bases, leaving 4 bases between them. The CDR3 protein is CASSYSSNYGYTF. DNA of the CDR3: TGTGCCAGCAGTTACTCGTCCAACTATGGCTACACCTTC.

This chain joins TRBV20-1 and TRBJ2-3; the match to TRBD1 covers 9 bases. J lost 0 bases, V lost 6 bases, and 4 bases had no gene match. The V gene's germline CDR1 is DFQATT and CDR2 SNEGSKA (reference sequence). The length of the CDR3 is 14 residues. CDR3 loop: CSARTGVSTDTQYF. CDR3 nucleotide sequence: TGCAGTGCACGGACAGGGGTGAGCACAGATACGCAGTATTTT.

This clone has at least ten counts. This chain joins TRBV7-9 and TRBJ2-3; unclear D gene. CDR3 length equals 14 residues. Germline assignment: CDR1 SEHNR and CDR2 FQNEAQ (reference sequence). V lost 1 base and J 0 bases, leaving 5 bases between the germline ends. The CDR3 is CASSLGVSTDTQYF. The CDR3 DNA sequence: TGTGCCAGCAGCTTAGGTGTTAGCACAGATACGCAGTATTTT.

The rearrangement joins TRBV5-1 to TRBJ2-7; 7 nucleotides agree with TRBD2. There are 16 residues in the CDR3. In germline, CDR1 is SGHRS, CDR2 YFSETQ. Trimming at V came to 1 base and at J to 2 bases, leaving 9 bases not matched to a gene. CDR3 loop: CASSLLTSWSPYEQYF. CDR3 coding DNA: TGCGCCAGCAGCTTGTTGACTAGCTGGAGCCCCTACGAGCAGTACTTC.

This chain connects TRBV19 to TRBJ2-7, with 7 bases lining up with TRBD2. The CDR3 is made up of 15 amino acids. Unmatched junction bases numbered 10, after V lost 4 bases and J lost 4 bases. The germline V gene encodes CDR1 LNHDA and CDR2 SQIVND (reference sequence). The CDR3 bases are TGTGCCAGTAGTAGCAGGAGGACTAGTCTGTACGAGCAGTACTTC. It codes for CASSSRRTSLYEQYF.

The chain joins TRBV4-3 to TRBJ2-1, with 8 bases lining up with TRBD1. The junction had 0 bases not matched to a gene; V was cut back by 3 bases and J by 5 bases. The CDR3 length is 13 residues. Germline V CDR1 and CDR2: LGHNA, YSLEER. The CDR3 DNA follows: TGCGCCAGCAGCCAGGACAGGGACAATGAGCAGTTCTTC. Residues: CASSQDRDNEQFF.

This clone was counted at least ten times. This sequence joins TRBV28 and TRBJ2-7; D possibly corresponds to TRBD2 (5 bases). Between the trimmed V and J ends, which lost 1 base and 7 bases, there was a span of 20 bases. Germline V lookup: CDR1 MDHEN, CDR2 SYDVKM. The CDR3 contains 16 residues. The CDR3 DNA reads TGTGCCAGCAGTTTATTAACCCGGGGTTGGTCGAGGGAGCAGTACTTC. Translating gives CASSLLTRGWSREQYF.

This chain joins TRBV7-2 and TRBJ1-1, with 10 nucleotides matching TRBD1. CDR1 is SGHTA and CDR2 is FQGNSA in the germline V gene. The CDR3 covers 17 residues. V lost 6 bases, J lost 3 bases, and 13 bases stayed unmatched. CDR3 DNA: TGTGCCAGCAGTCTAGCCGGGACAGGGGCAGCGTACACTGAAGCTTTCTTT. It yields the protein CASSLAGTGAAYTEAFF.

The V and J genes are TRBV20-1 and TRBJ2-1, with 10 bases lining up with TRBD2. CDR1 is DFQATT and CDR2 is SNEGSKA in the germline V gene (reference sequence). CDR3 length equals 17 residues. V was pared by 3 bases and J by 0 bases, with 8 bases of the junction left unmatched. The CDR3 reads CSASSSGRTGSYNEQFF. Here the CDR3 DNA reads TGCAGTGCTAGTTCTAGCGGGAGAACCGGCTCCTACAATGAGCAGTTCTTC.

In its sample, this clone was seen many times. The chain links TRBV6-1 to TRBJ1-1; 9 positions agree with TRBD1. The CDR3 runs to 12 residues. Per germline, CDR1 MNHNS and CDR2 SASEGT. Germline trimming cut 6 bases from V and 4 bases from J; bases unmatched to any gene: 0. The CDR3 sequence: CASRTGGTEAFF. DNA for the CDR3: TGTGCCAGCAGGACAGGGGGCACTGAAGCTTTCTTT.